A selection of T cell receptor beta chains follows, all from one sample in a study of cytomegalovirus exposure and HLA in healthy donors. Sequenced by immunoSEQ multiplex PCR; TCRdb stores in-frame clones only, minus some. The top ten clones hold roughly 7% of a sample with approximately 170,000 clones, approximately 80% of them seen once. The sequenced sample consisted of PBMCs. Receptor source: a woman aged 40 to 49 in good health and CMV-seropositive. Both conserved end residues are part of each CDR3. The D gene is left open where the match is weak. Only some rows state a clone size, as once, few, many or a class for expanded clones.

d_gene	v_gene	j_gene	len	abundance	CDR3nt	CDR3aa
TRBD2	TRBV6-5	TRBJ2-7	15	NA	TGTGCCAGCAGTTATCAGACTAGCCCTCCCTACGAGCAGTACTTC	CASSYQTSPPYEQYF
TRBD2	TRBV27	TRBJ2-1	14	few	TGTGCCAGCACTAGGGCTAGCGGGGCCAATGAGCAGTTCTTC	CASTRASGANEQFF
NA	TRBV2	TRBJ2-1	16	once	TGTGCCAGCAGTGATCGATTCTCGAGCTCCTACAATGAGCAGTTCTTC	CASSDRFSSSYNEQFF
NA	TRBV7-3	TRBJ2-1	15	once	TGTGCCAGCAGCTCAACCGGGATCGACGACAATGAGCAGTTCTTC	CASSSTGIDDNEQFF
TRBD1	TRBV7-9	TRBJ1-4	15	few	TGTGCCAGCAGCCCCGGGACAGCGACTAATGAAAAACTGTTTTTT	CASSPGTATNEKLFF
NA	TRBV11-3	TRBJ1-4	18	NA	TGTGCCAGCAGCTTAGAGGCGGAGAAAAGAGCAACTAATGAAAAACTGTTTTTT	CASSLEAEKRATNEKLFF
NA	TRBV7-2	TRBJ2-7	14	NA	TGTGCCAGCAGCTCCGGGGGAAGCTCCTACGAGCAGTACTTC	CASSSGGSSYEQYF
TRBD2	TRBV7-9	TRBJ2-5	16	NA	TGTTCCAGCAGCTCGGTAGCGGGGGACCGGCAAGAGACCCAGTACTTC	CSSSSVAGDRQETQYF
NA	TRBV7-2	TRBJ1-2	16	few	TGTGCCAGCAGCTTAGAACCAGCGGATTCTAACTATGGCTACACCTTC	CASSLEPADSNYGYTF
TRBD1	TRBV19	TRBJ2-7	14	NA	TGTGCCAGTAGTCCTGGACAGGGGACCTACGAGCAGTACTTC	CASSPGQGTYEQYF
NA	TRBV4-3	TRBJ2-1	15	NA	TGCGCCAGCAGCGACAGGCGAAGCTCCTACAATGAGCAGTTCTTC	CASSDRRSSYNEQFF
TRBD1	TRBV19	TRBJ2-7	15	NA	TGTGCCAGTACCCCCGGGACAGGGAACGACTACGAGCAGTACTTC	CASTPGTGNDYEQYF
NA	TRBV19	TRBJ2-6	15	few	TGTGCCAGTAGCATAGACAGCTCTGGGGCCAACGTCCTGACTTTC	CASSIDSSGANVLTF
TRBD1	TRBV6-1	TRBJ2-7	16	few	TGTGCCAGCAGTGGATTTTTGACAGGGAAGACCTACGAGCAGTACTTC	CASSGFLTGKTYEQYF
NA	TRBV28	TRBJ1-1	11	once	TGTGTCGTACGGGGGGGACTGGGAGCTTTCTTT	CVVRGGLGAFF